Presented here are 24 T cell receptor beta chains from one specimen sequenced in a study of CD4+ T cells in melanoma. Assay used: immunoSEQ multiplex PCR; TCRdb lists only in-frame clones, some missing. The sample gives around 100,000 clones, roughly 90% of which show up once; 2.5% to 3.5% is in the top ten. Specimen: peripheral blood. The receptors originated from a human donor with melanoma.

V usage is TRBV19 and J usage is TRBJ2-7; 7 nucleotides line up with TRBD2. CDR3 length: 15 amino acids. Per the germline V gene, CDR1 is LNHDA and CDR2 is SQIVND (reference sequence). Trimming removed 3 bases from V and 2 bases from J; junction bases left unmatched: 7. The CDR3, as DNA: TGTGCCAGTAGTATGGCGGCTAGCGGAGCCTACGAGCAGTACTTC. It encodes CASSMAASGAYEQYF.

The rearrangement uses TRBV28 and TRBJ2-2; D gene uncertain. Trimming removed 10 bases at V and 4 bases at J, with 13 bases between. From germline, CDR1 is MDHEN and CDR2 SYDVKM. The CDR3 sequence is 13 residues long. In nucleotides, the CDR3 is TGTGCCACCATAGAGCGACTCACCGGGGAGCTGTTTTTT. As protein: CATIERLTGELFF.

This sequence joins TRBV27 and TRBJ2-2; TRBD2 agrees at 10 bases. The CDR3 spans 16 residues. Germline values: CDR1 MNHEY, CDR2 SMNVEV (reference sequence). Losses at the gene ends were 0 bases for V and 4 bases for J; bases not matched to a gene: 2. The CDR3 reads CASSLSRLAGTGELFF. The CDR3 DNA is TGTGCCAGCAGTTTATCGCGACTAGCGGGCACCGGGGAGCTGTTTTTT.

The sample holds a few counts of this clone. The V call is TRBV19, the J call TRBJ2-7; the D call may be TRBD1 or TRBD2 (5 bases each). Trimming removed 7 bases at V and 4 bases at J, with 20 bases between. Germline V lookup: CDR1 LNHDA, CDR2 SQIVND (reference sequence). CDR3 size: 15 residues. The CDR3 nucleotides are TGTGCCAGTAAGGCCTCCGGGACCCTTTGGTACGAGCAGTACTTC. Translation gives CASKASGTLWYEQYF.

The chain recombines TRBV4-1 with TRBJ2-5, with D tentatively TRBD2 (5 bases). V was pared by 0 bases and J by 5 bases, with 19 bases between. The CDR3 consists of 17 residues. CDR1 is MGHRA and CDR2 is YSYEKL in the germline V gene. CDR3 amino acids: CASSQDPSGTGGETQYF. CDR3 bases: TGCGCCAGCAGCCAAGATCCCAGTGGCACGGGCGGGGAGACCCAGTACTTC.

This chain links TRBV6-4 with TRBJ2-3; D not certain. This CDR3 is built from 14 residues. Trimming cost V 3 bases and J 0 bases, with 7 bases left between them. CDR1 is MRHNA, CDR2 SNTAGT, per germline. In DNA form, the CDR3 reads TGTGCCAGCAGTGAAGGCGCTAGCACAGATACGCAGTATTTT. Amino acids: CASSEGASTDTQYF.

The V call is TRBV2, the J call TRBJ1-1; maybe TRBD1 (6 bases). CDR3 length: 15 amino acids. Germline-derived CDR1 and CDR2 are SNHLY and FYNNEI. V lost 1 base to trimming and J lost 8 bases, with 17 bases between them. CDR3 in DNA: TGTGCCAGCAGTGAAGAGGGGGACTTTAACCGAGAAGCTTTCTTT. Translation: CASSEEGDFNREAFF.

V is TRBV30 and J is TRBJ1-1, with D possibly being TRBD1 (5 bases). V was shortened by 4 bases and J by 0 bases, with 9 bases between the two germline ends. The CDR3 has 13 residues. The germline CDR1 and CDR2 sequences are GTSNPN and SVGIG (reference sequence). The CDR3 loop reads CAWKYRLNTEAFF. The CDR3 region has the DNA TGTGCCTGGAAGTACAGGTTGAACACTGAAGCTTTCTTT.

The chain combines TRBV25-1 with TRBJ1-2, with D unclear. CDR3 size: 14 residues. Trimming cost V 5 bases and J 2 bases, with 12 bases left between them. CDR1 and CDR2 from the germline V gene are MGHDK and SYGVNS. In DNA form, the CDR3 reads TGTGCCAGCAGTCCCCAAGGACCCAACTATGGCTACACCTTC. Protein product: CASSPQGPNYGYTF.

CDR3 in DNA: TGTGCCAGCAGCTTAATGACTAGCGGGGTCTCCAATGAGCAGTTCTTC. Translated, it gives CASSLMTSGVSNEQFF. V usage is TRBV7-8 and J usage is TRBJ2-1; TRBD2 aligns across 11 bases. This CDR3 is 16 amino acids long. The V and J ends lost 2 bases and 6 bases, in that order; junction bases with no gene match: 6. Germline values: CDR1 SGHVS, CDR2 FQNEAQ.

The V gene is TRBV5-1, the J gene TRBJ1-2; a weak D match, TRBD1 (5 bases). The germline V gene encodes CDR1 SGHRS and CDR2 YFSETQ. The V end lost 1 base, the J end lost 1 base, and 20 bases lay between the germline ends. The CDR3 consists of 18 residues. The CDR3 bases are TGCGCCAGCAGCTTGATTCCGGGTTGGACAACCGATAACTATGGCTACACCTTC. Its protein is CASSLIPGWTTDNYGYTF. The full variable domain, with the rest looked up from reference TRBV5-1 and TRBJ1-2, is KAGVTQTPRYLIKTRGQQVTLSCSPISGHRSVSWYQQTPGQGLQFLFEYFSETQRNKGNFPGRFSGRQFSNSRSEMNVSTLELGDSALYLCASSLIPGWTTDNYGYTFGSGTRLTVV.

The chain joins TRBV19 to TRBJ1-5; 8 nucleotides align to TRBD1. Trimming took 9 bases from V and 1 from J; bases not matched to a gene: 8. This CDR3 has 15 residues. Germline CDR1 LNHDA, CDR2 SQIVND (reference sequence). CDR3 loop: CASFGQGISNQPQHF. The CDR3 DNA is TGTGCCAGCTTCGGACAGGGTATAAGCAATCAGCCCCAGCATTTT.

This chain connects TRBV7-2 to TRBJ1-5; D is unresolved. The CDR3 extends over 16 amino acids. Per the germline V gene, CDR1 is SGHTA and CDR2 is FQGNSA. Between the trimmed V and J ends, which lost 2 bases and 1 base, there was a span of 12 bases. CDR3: CASSLTSGGSNQPQHF. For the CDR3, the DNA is TGTGCCAGCAGCTTAACTTCGGGTGGGAGCAATCAGCCCCAGCATTTT.

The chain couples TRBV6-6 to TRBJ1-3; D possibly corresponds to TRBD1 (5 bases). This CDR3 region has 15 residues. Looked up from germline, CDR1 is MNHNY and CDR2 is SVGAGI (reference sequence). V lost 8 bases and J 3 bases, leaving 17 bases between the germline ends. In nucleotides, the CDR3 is TGTGCCAGCGGGCCCCGACAGAGAGGTGGAAACACCATATATTTT. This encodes CASGPRQRGGNTIYF.

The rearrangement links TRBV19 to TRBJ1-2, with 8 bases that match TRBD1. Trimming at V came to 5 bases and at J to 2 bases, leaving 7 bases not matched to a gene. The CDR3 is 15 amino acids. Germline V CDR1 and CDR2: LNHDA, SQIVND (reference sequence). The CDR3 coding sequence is TGTGCCAGTAGTCTCCAGGGGGCTGCGAACTATGGCTACACCTTC. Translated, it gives CASSLQGAANYGYTF.

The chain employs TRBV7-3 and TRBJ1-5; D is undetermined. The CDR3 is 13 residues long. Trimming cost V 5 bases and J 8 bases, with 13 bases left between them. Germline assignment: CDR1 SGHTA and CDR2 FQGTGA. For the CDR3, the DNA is TGTGCCAGCAGCCCAGCGGGAGCGGAGCCCCAGCATTTT. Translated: CASSPAGAEPQHF.

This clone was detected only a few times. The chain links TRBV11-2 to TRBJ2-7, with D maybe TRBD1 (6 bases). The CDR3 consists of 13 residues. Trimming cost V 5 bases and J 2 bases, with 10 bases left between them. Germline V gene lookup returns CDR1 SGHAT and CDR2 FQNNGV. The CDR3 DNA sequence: TGTGCCAGCAGCCGGGACATGCCCTACGAGCAGTACTTC. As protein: CASSRDMPYEQYF.

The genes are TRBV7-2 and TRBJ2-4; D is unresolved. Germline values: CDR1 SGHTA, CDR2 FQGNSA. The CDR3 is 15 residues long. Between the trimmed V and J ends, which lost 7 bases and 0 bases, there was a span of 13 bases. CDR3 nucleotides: TGTGCCAGCACCCCGGGTGTAGTAGCCAAAAACATTCAGTACTTC. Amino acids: CASTPGVVAKNIQYF.

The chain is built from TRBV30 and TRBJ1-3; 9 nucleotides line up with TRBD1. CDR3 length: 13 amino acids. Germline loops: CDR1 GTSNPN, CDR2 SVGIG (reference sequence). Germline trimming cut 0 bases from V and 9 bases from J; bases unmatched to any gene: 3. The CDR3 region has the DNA TGTGCCTGGAGTGTACAGGGGGCAGGCACCATATATTTT. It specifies CAWSVQGAGTIYF.

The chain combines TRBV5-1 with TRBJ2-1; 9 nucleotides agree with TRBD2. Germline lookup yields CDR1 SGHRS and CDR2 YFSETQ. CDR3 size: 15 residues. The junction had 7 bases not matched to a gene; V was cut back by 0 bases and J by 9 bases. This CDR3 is CASSLDSGRIGEQFF. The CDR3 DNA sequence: TGCGCCAGCAGCTTGGATAGCGGGAGAATTGGTGAGCAGTTCTTC.

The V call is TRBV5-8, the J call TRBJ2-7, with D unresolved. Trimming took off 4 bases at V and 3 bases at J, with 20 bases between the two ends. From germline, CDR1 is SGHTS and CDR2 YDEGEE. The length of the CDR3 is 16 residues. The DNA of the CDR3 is TGTGCCAGCAGCCTCCGGCGCTCAGCTGTCGACTACGAGCAGTACTTC. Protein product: CASSLRRSAVDYEQYF. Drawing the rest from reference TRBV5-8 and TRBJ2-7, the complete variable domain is EAGVTQSPTHLIKTRGQQATLRCSPISGHTSVYWYQQALGLGLQFLLWYDEGEERNRGNFPPRFSGRQFPNYSSELNVNALELEDSALYLCASSLRRSAVDYEQYFGPGTRLTVT.

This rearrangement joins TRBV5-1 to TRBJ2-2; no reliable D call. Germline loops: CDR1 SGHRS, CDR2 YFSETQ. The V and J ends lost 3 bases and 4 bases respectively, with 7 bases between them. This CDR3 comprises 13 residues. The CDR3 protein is CASSYSGTGELFF. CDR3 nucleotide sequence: TGCGCCAGCAGCTACTCAGGCACCGGGGAGCTGTTTTTT.

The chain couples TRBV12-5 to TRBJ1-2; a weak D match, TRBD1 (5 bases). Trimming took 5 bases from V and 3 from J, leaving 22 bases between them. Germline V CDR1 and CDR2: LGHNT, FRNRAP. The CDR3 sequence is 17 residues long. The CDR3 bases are TGTGCTAGTGGTCCCCCTTGGGGCGCCACAGGTCACTATGGCTACACCTTC. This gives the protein CASGPPWGATGHYGYTF. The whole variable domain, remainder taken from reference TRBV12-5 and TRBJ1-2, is DARVTQTPRHKVTEMGQEVTMRCQPILGHNTVFWYRQTMMQGLELLAYFRNRAPLDDSGMPKDRFSAEMPDATLATLKIQPSEPRDSAVYFCASGPPWGATGHYGYTFGSGTRLTVV.

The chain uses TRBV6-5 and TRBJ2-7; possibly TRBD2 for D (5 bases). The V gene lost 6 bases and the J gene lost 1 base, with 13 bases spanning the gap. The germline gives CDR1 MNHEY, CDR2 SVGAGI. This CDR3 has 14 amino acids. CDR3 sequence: CASSRDTQSYEQYF. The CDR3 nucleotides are TGTGCCAGCAGCCGGGATACCCAATCCTACGAGCAGTACTTC.